A selection of T cell receptor beta chains follows, all from one sample in a study of T cell responses to AZD1222 COVID-19 vaccine. The protocol was immunoSEQ multiplex PCR, while the TCRdb copy is restricted to in-frame clones and leaves out a portion. The table records around 99,000 clones, approximately 87% of them present only once. The sample was peripheral blood, taken 28 days after the second AZD1222 dose. The receptors here all came from an adult who received the AZD1222 COVID-19 vaccine. Both conserved end residues are part of each CDR3. D genes are given only for firm matches. Only some rows state a clone size, as once, few, many or a class for expanded clones.

CDR3 protein | CDR3 DNA | V gene | D gene | clone size | J gene
CASSTYKSLEQYF | TGTGCCAGTAGTACCTACAAGAGCCTCGAGCAGTACTTC | TRBV19 | NA | few | TRBJ2-7
CSVSGTSGTETQYF | TGCAGCGTGTCCGGGACTAGCGGGACTGAGACCCAGTACTTC | TRBV29-1 | TRBD2 | few | TRBJ2-5
CASSLTRVAGGGFNEQFF | TGTGCCAGCAGCTTAACTCGAGTAGCGGGAGGGGGCTTCAATGAGCAGTTCTTC | TRBV7-3 | TRBD2 | NA | TRBJ2-1
CASSLRLGEQFF | TGTGCCAGCAGCTTGCGACTAGGTGAGCAGTTCTTC | TRBV7-2 | NA | NA | TRBJ2-1
CASRERTGELFF | TGTGCCAGCAGAGAGCGCACCGGGGAGCTGTTTTTT | TRBV12-3/TRBV12-4 | NA | NA | TRBJ2-2
CAITSTITGGYNEQFF | TGTGCCATCACTTCCACAATAACAGGGGGCTACAATGAGCAGTTCTTC | TRBV10-3 | TRBD1 | NA | TRBJ2-1
CASSLRETAPGYTF | TGTGCCAGCAGCTTAAGGGAGACAGCCCCTGGCTACACCTTC | TRBV7-8 | NA | few | TRBJ1-2
CASSVPRSGGASNEQFF | TGTGCCAGCAGCGTACCCCGCAGCGGGGGGGCGTCCAATGAGCAGTTCTTC | TRBV9 | TRBD2 | NA | TRBJ2-1
CASSYGTTSGNTIYF | TGTGCCAGCAGTTACGGGACAACCTCTGGAAACACCATATATTTT | TRBV6-2/TRBV6-3 | NA | NA | TRBJ1-3
CASSHGGPNQPQHF | TGTGCCAGCAGTCACGGGGGTCCCAATCAGCCCCAGCATTTT | TRBV6-2/TRBV6-3 | NA | NA | TRBJ1-5
CASSLARGLSSYNEQFF | TGTGCCAGCAGCTTAGCGCGGGGACTTAGCTCCTACAATGAGCAGTTCTTC | TRBV7-8 | NA | few | TRBJ2-1
CASSVDSNTEAFF | TGCGCCAGCAGCGTGGACAGTAACACTGAAGCTTTCTTT | TRBV5-1 | NA | once | TRBJ1-1
CASSLAGTSGNTIYF | TGCGCCAGCAGCTTGGCGGGAACCTCTGGAAACACCATATATTTT | TRBV5-1 | NA | NA | TRBJ1-3
CASSQGADTDTQYF | TGTGCCAGCAGCCAAGGGGCAGACACAGATACGCAGTATTTT | TRBV4-2 | NA | NA | TRBJ2-3
CASRPAGDADTQYF | TGTGCCAGCAGACCAGCGGGGGACGCAGATACGCAGTATTTT | TRBV3-1/TRBV3-2 | TRBD2 | NA | TRBJ2-3
CASSLGQVVDEQFF | TGCGCCAGCAGCTTGGGACAGGTGGTCGATGAGCAGTTCTTC | TRBV5-1 | NA | few | TRBJ2-1
CASSLISGAHNEQFF | TGTGCCAGCAGCTTAATTTCGGGGGCTCACAATGAGCAGTTCTTC | TRBV7-3 | NA | NA | TRBJ2-1
CASSLVRTGGFNEQFF | TGTGCCAGCAGCTTAGTTCGGACAGGGGGCTTCAATGAGCAGTTCTTC | TRBV7-8 | TRBD1 | NA | TRBJ2-1
CSVETRAGLAGYNEQFF | TGCAGCGTTGAAACTAGGGCGGGACTAGCGGGTTACAATGAGCAGTTCTTC | TRBV29-1 | TRBD2 | NA | TRBJ2-1
CASSLSPGTTYEQYF | TGCGCCAGCAGCTTGTCACCCGGGACTACCTACGAGCAGTACTTC | TRBV5-1 | TRBD2 | NA | TRBJ2-7
CASSSYAGITDTQYF | TGTGCCAGCAGCTCCTATGCGGGGATCACAGATACGCAGTATTTT | TRBV5-8 | NA | NA | TRBJ2-3
CASSTLPGLAGNEQFF | TGTGCCAGCAGCACCCTCCCGGGACTAGCAGGCAATGAGCAGTTCTTC | TRBV2 | TRBD2 | NA | TRBJ2-1
CASSGDYGYTF | TGTGCCAGCTCGGGGGACTATGGCTACACCTTC | TRBV6-5 | NA | NA | TRBJ1-2
CASRGEGSGEQFF | TGTGCCAGCAGAGGTGAGGGGTCAGGTGAGCAGTTCTTC | TRBV2 | NA | NA | TRBJ2-1
CASSPALSGNTGELFF | TGTGCCAGCTCACCTGCACTGAGCGGGAACACCGGGGAGCTGTTTTTT | TRBV18 | NA | NA | TRBJ2-2
CSASPGGDTQYF | TGCAGTGCTAGTCCCGGGGGGGATACGCAGTATTTT | TRBV20-1 | TRBD2 | NA | TRBJ2-3
CASGNRQRVSGLYGYTF | TGCGCCAGCGGAAACCGACAGAGGGTATCGGGACTCTATGGCTACACCTTC | TRBV5-1 | NA | NA | TRBJ1-2
CASSLAGGTDTQYF | TGTGCCAGCAGCTTGGCGGGGGGCACAGATACGCAGTATTTT | TRBV7-9 | TRBD2 | NA | TRBJ2-3
CATSRAGIGYTF | TGTGCCACCAGCAGAGCCGGAATCGGCTACACCTTC | TRBV15 | NA | NA | TRBJ1-2
CASSPQKGGIHNEQFF | TGTGCCAGCTCACCACAGAAGGGTGGGATCCACAATGAGCAGTTCTTC | TRBV18 | NA | NA | TRBJ2-1